This record concerns one T cell receptor beta chain sequence. Its antigen is not yet known. The input lacks base qualities; no much larger clone sits a single base away. This entry is derived from a study of shared clonotypes between healthy human individuals (dated by TCRdb to the early 2020s). In terms of the full investigation: The cohort comprised two women and a few men aged 18 to 49 years. To estimate repertoire size and how much clonotypes are shared between individuals, the study performed deep sequencing of blood TCR repertoires from a handful of healthy adults. Different laboratories and diverse techniques were used to prepare libraries and sequence TCR repertoires, to increase sequencing depth and limit assay-specific biases. Each donor's leukapheresis produced roughly between roughly 0.85 and 10 billion PBMCs. For each donor, three plates each were used for CD4 naive and CD4 memory, two plates were used for CD8 naive, and one plate was used for CD8 memory.

Including cysteine and phenylalanine, the CDR3 has 15 amino acids. CDR3 DNA only is kept here, 45 bases in frame from base 1. Between the V and J ends, shortened by 1 base and 1 base respectively, the junction contains 11 bases. The germline V gene specifies SGHDN as CDR1 and FVKESK as CDR2. TCR CDR3 regions were amplified from genomic DNA by multiplex PCR using the deep immunoSEQ assay. For each cell subset, the extracted genomic DNA was distributed evenly across all wells of several immunoSEQ 96-well plates, and each plate served as one replicate. For sorted subsets, around 200 ng genomic DNA, equal to 25,000 to 35,000 T cell genomes, was loaded into each replicate PCR. The purified libraries were quantified using a Qubit 3.0 fluorometer, sized with a Bioanalyzer 2100, and then quantified again using the KAPA Library Quantification kit. Every immunoSEQ 96-well plate was sequenced on a separate single-read 150-cycle Illumina NextSeq 550 flow cell. For the original study's pipeline: Because the immunoSEQ output included only junctional sequences and no quality scores, the filtering could not be the same as the filtering used for full-length reads. Sequences were annotated with PyIR, a Python wrapper for IgBLAST v1.9, and V/J genes and CDR3 were assigned using IMGT germline references. Reads were filtered out if the reads had weak V/J assignments (E-value above 1e-6), no CDR3, stop codons, out-of-frame junctions, or ambiguous translated residues. A V3J clonotype was defined by an identical inferred V gene, J gene, and CDR3 amino acid sequence. Percentage overlap between repertoires was calculated by dividing the number of shared unique clonotypes by the size of the smaller repertoire. Repertoire richness was assessed with RTK rarefaction, the Chao1 estimator, and Recon v2.1 estimates of unobserved clonotypes. OLGA was used to compute generation probabilities for all TCRbeta clonotypes that the gDNA method yielded from a handful of donors. TCRdb obtained this table from immuneACCESS and retained in-frame rearrangements with V and J assigned. These tables miss some clones; where compared with another copy, unresolved V genes account for less than half of the shortfall, and the remainder is unexplained. V and J calls and clone size are given by that table; D and trimming were obtained from the DNA. The sample table holds some 2.4 million clones, of which over 85% were seen once. Of the sample, approximately 0.36% falls within the top ten clones.

The donors were healthy, HIV-negative adults with no recently reported acute infections or vaccinations. All donors were Caucasian adults living in Nashville, Tennessee, USA. Magnetic negative selection was used to enrich CD4+ T cells, after which naive cells were positively selected on CD45RA and the negative fraction became the memory subset. Blood was collected by leukapheresis, and PBMCs were isolated by Ficoll-Histopaque density gradient centrifugation and then cryopreserved in liquid nitrogen vapor phase. Analytical flow cytometry was used to check the purity and quantity of every magnetically sorted T cell population. Genomic DNA was isolated from each sorted fraction and quantified by UV absorbance on a Nanodrop 2000c. The paper as a whole reports these results and caveats: Clonotypes shared by all four sorted-subset donors showed higher generation probabilities than non-shared clonotypes. Rarefaction of sorted-subset datasets indicated incomplete sequencing despite the large sequencing depth. Based on pairwise subsampling, the degree of clonotype sharing among donors was expected to be affected by sequencing depth. Roughly 5.2% of naive CD4, around 3.6% of naive CD8, about 2.4% of memory CD4, and about 0.4% of memory CD8 clonotypes were shared across several donors. Naive subsets generally had larger estimated clonotype richness than memory subsets did. The genetic and exposure-history diversity represented was limited by the small number of donors. Sampling was limited to blood, and TCR repertoires in tissue likely differ from TCR repertoires in blood.

The receptor was derived from a man aged 18 to 35 in good health. Some clones in this sample may be carry-over from other donors' samples. Sequencing was carried out using naive CD4+ T cells from PBMCs. The cell subset or site label, read with the paper, signifies: CD45RA+ positively selected. The receptor chain draws on TRBV14 and TRBJ2-7, with the D gene call left open. Here the CDR3 is given as CASSQVGIRSYEQYF. The DNA reads TGTGCCAGCAGCCAAGTGGGGATAAGGTCCTACGAGCAGTACTTC. With the portions outside the CDR3 filled from the reference TRBV14 and TRBJ2-7 genes, the complete variable region becomes EAGVTQFPSHSVIEKGQTVTLRCDPISGHDNLYWYRRVMGKEIKFLLHFVKESKQDESGMPNNRFLAERTGGTYSTLKVQPAELEDSGVYFCASSQVGIRSYEQYFGPGTRLTVT.